The clone carrying this TCR beta chain was seen a few times. Patients of the Seattle cohort, enrolled during active infection, were followed longitudinally. The sample is drawn from a study of blood T cell repertoires in COVID-19. Background on the study: COVID-19 samples, acute and convalescent, were from the United States, Italy and Spain. Sources were T cells, B-cell-depleted T cells, or PBMCs; the material itself was cDNA or gDNA.

Per the study methods: Amplification from reference gene primers served as the basis for estimated nucleated cell counts. Sequencing used immunoSEQ multiplex PCR; TCRdb keeps in-frame clones, though not all of them. Clone size and the V and J calls come from that table; the DNA yielded D and trimming. The profile shows 180,000 or so clones, 80% to 85% of them singletons. This sequence originates from a woman between 65 and 79 years old with COVID-19, enrolled during active disease. Sequencing was performed on peripheral blood.

CDR3 in DNA: TGTGCCACCAGCAGAGAGACAGAAACATCCTACGAGCAGTACTTC. It yields the protein CATSRETETSYEQYF. The chain uses TRBV15 and TRBJ2-7; D is possibly TRBD1 (5 bases). The CDR3 runs 15 residues. V lost 0 bases, J lost 1 base, and 10 bases lay in between. The germline V gene encodes CDR1 LNHNV and CDR2 YYDKDF (reference sequence).